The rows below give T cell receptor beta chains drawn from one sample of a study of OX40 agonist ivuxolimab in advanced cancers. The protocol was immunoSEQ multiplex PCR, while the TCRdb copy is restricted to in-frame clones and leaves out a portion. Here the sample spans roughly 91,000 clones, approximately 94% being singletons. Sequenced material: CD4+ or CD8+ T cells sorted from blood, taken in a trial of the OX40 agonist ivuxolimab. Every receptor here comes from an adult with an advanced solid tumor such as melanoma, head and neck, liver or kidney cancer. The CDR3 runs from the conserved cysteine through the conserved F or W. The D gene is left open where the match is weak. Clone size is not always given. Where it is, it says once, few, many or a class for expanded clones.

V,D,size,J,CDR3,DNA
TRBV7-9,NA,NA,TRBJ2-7,CASSLGPEDTLYEQYF,TGTGCCAGCAGCCTAGGACCAGAGGATACCCTTTACGAGCAGTACTTC
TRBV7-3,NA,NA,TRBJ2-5,CASSSGRGEETQYF,TGTGCCAGCAGCTCCGGCCGCGGAGAAGAGACCCAGTACTTC
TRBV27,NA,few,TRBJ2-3,CASSILHTDTQYF,TGTGCCAGCAGTATTTTGCACACAGATACGCAGTATTTT
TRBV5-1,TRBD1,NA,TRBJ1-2,CASSLEGGAGYTF,TGCGCCAGCAGCTTGGAAGGGGGCGCTGGCTACACCTTC
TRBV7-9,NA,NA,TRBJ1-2,CASRPEWDYGYTF,TGTGCCAGCAGACCGGAGTGGGACTATGGCTACACCTTC
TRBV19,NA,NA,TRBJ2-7,CASSFGTPNEQYF,TGTGCCAGTAGTTTTGGGACACCCAACGAGCAGTACTTC
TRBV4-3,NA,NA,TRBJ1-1,CASSQDRVGGNTEAFF,TGCGCCAGCAGCCAAGATCGAGTAGGAGGGAACACTGAAGCTTTCTTT
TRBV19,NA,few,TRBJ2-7,CASSITGSSYEQYF,TGTGCCAGTAGTATCACCGGGAGCTCCTACGAGCAGTACTTC
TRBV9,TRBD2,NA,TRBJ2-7,CASSSPSGSGHEQYF,TGTGCCAGCAGTTCACCTAGCGGGAGTGGGCACGAGCAGTACTTC
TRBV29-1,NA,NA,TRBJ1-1,CSVVEEGSGTEAFF,TGCAGCGTCGTCGAGGAGGGATCGGGGACTGAAGCTTTCTTT
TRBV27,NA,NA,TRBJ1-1,CASSLLGGHTEAFF,TGTGCCAGCAGTTTATTGGGGGGGCACACTGAAGCTTTCTTT
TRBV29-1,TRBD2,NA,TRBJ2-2,CSVRAGAKNTGELFF,TGCAGCGTTCGAGCGGGGGCCAAAAACACCGGGGAGCTGTTTTTT
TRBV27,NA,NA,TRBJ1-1,CASSDRGNTEAFF,TGTGCCAGCAGCGATAGGGGTAACACTGAAGCTTTCTTT
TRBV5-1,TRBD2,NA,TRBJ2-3,CASSLGAVGLAGVGDTQYF,TGCGCCAGCAGCTTGGGGGCCGTAGGTCTAGCGGGGGTAGGAGATACGCAGTATTTT
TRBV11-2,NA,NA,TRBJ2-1,CASSHNSGYNEQFF,TGTGCCAGCAGCCATAATAGCGGATACAATGAGCAGTTCTTC
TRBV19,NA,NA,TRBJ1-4,CASSIDNGETNEKLFF,TGTGCCAGTAGTATAGATAATGGGGAAACTAATGAAAAACTGTTTTTT
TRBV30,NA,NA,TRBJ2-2,CACLRGENTGELFF,TGTGCCTGCCTCAGGGGGGAGAACACCGGGGAGCTGTTTTTT
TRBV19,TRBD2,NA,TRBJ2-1,CASSIYSGSNVNEQFF,TGTGCCAGTAGTATATATAGCGGGAGTAACGTCAATGAGCAGTTCTTC
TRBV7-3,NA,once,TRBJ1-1,CASSQGNRDTEAFF,TGTGCCAGCAGCCAGGGGAATAGGGACACTGAAGCTTTCTTT
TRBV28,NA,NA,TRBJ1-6,CASSTGVGNSPLHF,TGTGCCAGCAGCACGGGGGTAGGAAATTCACCCCTCCACTTT
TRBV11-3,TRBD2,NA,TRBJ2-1,CASSPRASGGPNEQFF,TGTGCCAGCAGCCCTCGAGCTAGCGGGGGCCCCAATGAGCAGTTCTTC
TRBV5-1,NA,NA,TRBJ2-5,CASSRLPDPSPGTQYF,TGCGCCAGCAGCAGATTACCGGACCCATCCCCTGGGACCCAGTACTTC
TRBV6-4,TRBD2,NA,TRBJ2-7,CASSDQLAGSYEQYF,TGTGCCAGCAGTGACCAACTAGCGGGCTCCTACGAGCAGTACTTC
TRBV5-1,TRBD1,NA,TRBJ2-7,CASSPGQGFYEQYF,TGCGCCAGCAGCCCCGGACAGGGGTTCTACGAGCAGTACTTC
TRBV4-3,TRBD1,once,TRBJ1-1,CASSQDRGTGETEAFF,TGCGCCAGCAGCCAAGATAGGGGGACAGGGGAGACTGAAGCTTTCTTT
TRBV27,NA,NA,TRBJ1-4,CASSPNEGPAANEKLFF,TGTGCCAGCAGTCCAAACGAGGGTCCGGCGGCTAATGAAAAACTGTTTTTT
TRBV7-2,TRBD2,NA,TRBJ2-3,CASTGLVSSGRFTDTQYF,TGTGCCAGCACCGGCTTAGTCTCTAGCGGGAGGTTCACAGATACGCAGTATTTT
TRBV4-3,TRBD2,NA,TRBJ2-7,CASSKYRSGLAEYEQYF,TGCGCCAGCAGCAAGTATAGATCGGGACTAGCGGAATACGAGCAGTACTTC
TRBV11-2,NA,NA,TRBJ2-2,CASSRDIGFTGELFF,TGTGCCAGCAGCCGGGACATCGGTTTCACCGGGGAGCTGTTTTTT
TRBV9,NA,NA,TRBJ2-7,CASSGRDSYEQYF,TGTGCCAGCAGCGGGCGGGACAGCTACGAGCAGTACTTC
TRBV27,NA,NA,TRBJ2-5,CASSLLTGASETQYF,TGTGCCAGCAGTTTACTTACGGGAGCTAGTGAGACCCAGTACTTC
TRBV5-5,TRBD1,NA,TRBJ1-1,CASSSPGDRVGTEAFF,TGTGCCAGCAGCTCTCCGGGCGACAGGGTAGGCACTGAAGCTTTCTTT
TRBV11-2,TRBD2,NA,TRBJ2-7,CASSPIAGAYEQYF,TGTGCCAGCAGTCCTATAGCGGGGGCCTACGAGCAGTACTTC
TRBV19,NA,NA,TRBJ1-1,CASTPLGGGNTEAFF,TGTGCCAGTACCCCTTTAGGGGGGGGGAACACTGAAGCTTTCTTT
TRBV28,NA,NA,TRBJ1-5,CASSLAGAGNQPQHF,TGTGCCAGCAGTTTAGCTGGGGCCGGCAATCAGCCCCAGCATTTT
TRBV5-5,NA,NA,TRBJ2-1,CASSFRIDSYNEQFF,TGTGCCAGCAGCTTCCGAATCGACAGTTACAATGAGCAGTTCTTC
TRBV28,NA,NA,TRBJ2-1,CASSYNRGQAYSYNEQFF,TGTGCCAGCAGTTATAACCGCGGGCAGGCGTACTCCTACAATGAGCAGTTCTTC
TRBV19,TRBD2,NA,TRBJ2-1,CASTRAGGEQFF,TGTGCCAGTACTCGAGCGGGGGGTGAGCAGTTCTTC
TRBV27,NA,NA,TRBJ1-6,CASSLRGVNNNSPLHF,TGTGCCAGCAGTTTACGTGGGGTTAATAATAATTCACCCCTCCACTTT
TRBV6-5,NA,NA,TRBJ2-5,CASSYDQETQYF,TGTGCCAGCAGTTACGACCAGGAGACCCAGTACTTC
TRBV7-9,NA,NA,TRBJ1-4,CASSLAAGANEKLFF,TGTGCCAGCAGCTTAGCCGCAGGCGCTAATGAAAAACTGTTTTTT
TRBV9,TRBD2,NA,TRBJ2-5,CASSVDESAGDYQETQYF,TGTGCCAGCAGCGTAGACGAGTCGGCGGGGGACTACCAAGAGACCCAGTACTTC
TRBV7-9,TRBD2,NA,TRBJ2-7,CASSSPGGEQYF,TGTGCCAGCAGCAGTCCGGGGGGCGAGCAGTACTTC
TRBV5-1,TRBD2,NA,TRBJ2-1,CASSSKLAGASSYNEQFF,TGCGCCAGCAGTAGTAAACTAGCGGGAGCGAGCTCCTACAATGAGCAGTTCTTC
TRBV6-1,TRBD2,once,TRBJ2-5,CASSEPGLAGGPETQYF,TGTGCCAGCAGTGAGCCGGGACTAGCGGGAGGGCCTGAGACCCAGTACTTC
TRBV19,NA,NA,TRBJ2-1,CASSLETDYNEQFF,TGTGCCAGTAGTTTGGAGACGGATTACAATGAGCAGTTCTTC
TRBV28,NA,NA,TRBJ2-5,CASSLSQPSETQYF,TGTGCCAGCAGTTTATCACAGCCGTCAGAGACCCAGTACTTC
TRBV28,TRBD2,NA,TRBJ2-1,CASTGLAGGLREQFF,TGTGCCAGCACCGGACTAGCGGGAGGGCTTAGGGAGCAGTTCTTC
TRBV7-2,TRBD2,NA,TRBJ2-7,CASSLDRAGDYEQYF,TGTGCCAGCAGCTTAGACCGAGCGGGAGACTACGAGCAGTACTTC
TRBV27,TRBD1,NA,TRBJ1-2,CASSLTGTGYGYTF,TGTGCCAGCAGTCTGACCGGGACAGGGTATGGCTACACCTTC
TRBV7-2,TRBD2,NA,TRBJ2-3,CASSRLAGVVEDTQYF,TGTGCCAGCAGCCGACTAGCGGGAGTGGTGGAAGATACGCAGTATTTT